This T cell receptor (beta chain) was documented in a study of CXCR3-negative and CXCR3-positive naive CD8 T cells. A remark on this clonotype: The target antigen is unknown.

Naive CD8+ T cells carried a CD45RO-CCR7+CD27+CD95- phenotype. Findings and limits, study-wide: Cryopreservation partially decreased CXCR3 expression, and most assays used fresh PBMCs. TRB CDR3 hydrophobicity was greater in CXCR3-positive naive cells than in CXCR3-negative naive cells.

CDR3 length: 14 amino acids. The libraries of TRB cDNA were prepared using 5' RACE with UMI labels. From the 5' RACE reads, TCRdb lists one entry per CDR3 protein and no DNA. This listing includes fewer than 140,000 distinct CDR3 sequences. This clonotype was obtained from a human donor in good health. Some clones in this sample may be carry-over from other donors' samples. The rearrangement joins TRBV12-3 or TRBV12-4 to TRBJ1-1; the TCRdb call, TRBD1, lacks DNA for checking. The sequencing input was naive CXCR3+ CD8+ T cells from blood. Subset: CD45RO-CCR7+CD27+CD95- naive CD8+ T cells expressing CXCR3 (TNR3+). This CDR3 reads CASSAEGAGAEAFF.